Listed here is a single T cell receptor beta chain. Its target is unknown. Germline V gene data show CDR1 as SGHTA and CDR2 as FQGNSA. CDR3 size: 15 residues. V was pared by 5 bases and J by 7 bases, with 9 bases of the junction left unmatched. Each donor was nominally healthy when sampled (though unrecorded immune exposures were likely). The record originates from a study of cytomegalovirus exposure and HLA in healthy donors. Study-level results: In a later analysis, compared with equally common non-associated chains, HLA-associated beta chains were more expanded. The authors reported that TCR beta sequences could predict HLA-A and HLA-B alleles. These predictions were accurate for most subjects in the first cohort.

The PCR used 60 Vbeta and 13 Jbeta primers. Profiling relied on immunoSEQ multiplex PCR, and the TCRdb table lists in-frame clones only, not all of them. Of about 150,000 clones detected, around 65% appear once; the ten largest clones hold around 6.3%. The gene calls are TRBV7-2 and TRBJ1-4, with 8 bases aligning to TRBD1. Sequencing was carried out using PBMCs. This sequence was found in a woman in her sixties or seventies in good health and CMV-seronegative. The CDR3 sequence is CASSPTGGLSEKLFF. The CDR3 DNA is TGTGCCAGCAGCCCAACAGGGGGACTAAGTGAAAAACTGTTTTTT.